The T cell receptor beta chain described here comes from a study of T cell changes during pregnancy in multiple sclerosis (dated by TCRdb to between 2018 and 2020). Regarding the study in general: Changes in the T cell repertoire over the course of pregnancy were examined in this study in women with multiple sclerosis.

Libraries were made using the immunoSEQ multiplex PCR assay. TCRdb holds this immuneACCESS table with in-frame rearrangements only. Some clones are missing; in checked studies, unresolved V genes explain under half, and the rest has no known cause. The sample contains around 86,000 clones, 85% to 95% of them found a single time. More than 0.8% of the sample is taken by the ten largest. Notes on this clone: The clone's antigen remains unknown. One base away there is no much larger clone; base qualities are not given.

The CDR3 starts with the cysteine, ends with the phenylalanine, and has 14 residues. The entry retains the CDR3 DNA only, 42 bases that are in frame from base 1. For CDR1 and CDR2, the germline V gene lists SNHLY and FYNNEI. Ends trimmed: V by 8 bases, J by 4 bases; bases unmatched to a gene: 6. This receptor was identified in a female donor with multiple sclerosis, enrolled in a pregnancy study. The sequencing used peripheral blood, collected in the first trimester of pregnancy. The rearranged segments are TRBV2 and TRBJ2-2; TRBD2 fits 8 bases in the junction. The sequence in DNA is TGTGCCAGCTCCCGGCGGGGGGTCACCGGGGAGCTGTTTTTT. This codes for CASSRRGVTGELFF.